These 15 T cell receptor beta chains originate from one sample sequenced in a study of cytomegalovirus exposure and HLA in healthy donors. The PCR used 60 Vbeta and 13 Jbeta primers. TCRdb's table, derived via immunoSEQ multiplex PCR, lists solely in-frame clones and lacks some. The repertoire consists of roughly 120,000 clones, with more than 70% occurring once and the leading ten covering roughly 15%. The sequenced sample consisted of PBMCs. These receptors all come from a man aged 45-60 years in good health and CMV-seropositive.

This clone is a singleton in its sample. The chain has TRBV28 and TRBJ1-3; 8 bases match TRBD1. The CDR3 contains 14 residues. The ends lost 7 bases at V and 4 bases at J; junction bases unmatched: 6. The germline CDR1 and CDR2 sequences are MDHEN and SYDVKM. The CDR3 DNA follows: TGTGCCAGCACTCGGACAGGGTCAGGAAACACCATATATTTT. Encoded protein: CASTRTGSGNTIYF. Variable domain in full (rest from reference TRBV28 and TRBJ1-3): DVKVTQSSRYLVKRTGEKVFLECVQDMDHENMFWYRQDPGLGLRLIYFSYDVKMKEKGDIPEGYSVSREKKERFSLILESASTNQTSMYLCASTRTGSGNTIYFGEGSWLTVV.

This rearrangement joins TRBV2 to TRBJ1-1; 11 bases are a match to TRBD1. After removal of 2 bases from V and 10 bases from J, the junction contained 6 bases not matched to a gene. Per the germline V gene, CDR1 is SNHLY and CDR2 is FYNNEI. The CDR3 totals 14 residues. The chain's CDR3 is CASSERGQGASAFF. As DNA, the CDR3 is TGTGCCAGCAGTGAACGAGGACAGGGGGCCTCAGCTTTCTTT.

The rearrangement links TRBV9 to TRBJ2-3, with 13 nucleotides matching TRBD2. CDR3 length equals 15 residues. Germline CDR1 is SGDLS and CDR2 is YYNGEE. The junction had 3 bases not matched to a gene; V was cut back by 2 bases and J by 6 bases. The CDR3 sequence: CASSVRLAGGDTQYF. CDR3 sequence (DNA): TGTGCCAGCAGCGTCAGACTAGCGGGGGGCGATACGCAGTATTTT.

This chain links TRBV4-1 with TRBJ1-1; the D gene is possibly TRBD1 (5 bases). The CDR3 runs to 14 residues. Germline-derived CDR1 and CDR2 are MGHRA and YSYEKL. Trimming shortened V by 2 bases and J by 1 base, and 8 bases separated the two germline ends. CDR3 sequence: CASSQRQGNTEAFF. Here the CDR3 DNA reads TGCGCCAGCAGCCAACGCCAGGGGAACACTGAAGCTTTCTTT.

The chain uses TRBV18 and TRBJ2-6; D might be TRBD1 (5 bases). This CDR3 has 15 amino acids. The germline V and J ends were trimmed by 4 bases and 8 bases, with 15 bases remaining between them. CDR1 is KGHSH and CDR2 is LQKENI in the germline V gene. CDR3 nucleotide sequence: TGTGCCAGCTCACTTTTCGAATCAGGGCCCAACGTCCTGACTTTC. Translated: CASSLFESGPNVLTF.

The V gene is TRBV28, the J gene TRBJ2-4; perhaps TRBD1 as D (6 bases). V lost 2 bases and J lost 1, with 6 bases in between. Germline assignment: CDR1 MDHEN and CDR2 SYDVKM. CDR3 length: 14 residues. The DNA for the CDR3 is TGTGCCAGCAGTTTAAGGGGGGCCAAAAACATTCAGTACTTC. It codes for CASSLRGAKNIQYF.

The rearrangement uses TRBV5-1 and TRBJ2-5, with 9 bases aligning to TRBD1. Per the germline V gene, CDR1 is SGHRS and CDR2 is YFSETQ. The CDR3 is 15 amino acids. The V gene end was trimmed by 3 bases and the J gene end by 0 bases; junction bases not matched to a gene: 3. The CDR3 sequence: CASSSGQGDQETQYF. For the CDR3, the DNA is TGCGCCAGCAGCTCGGGACAGGGCGACCAAGAGACCCAGTACTTC. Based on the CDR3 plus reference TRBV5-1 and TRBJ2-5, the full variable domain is KAGVTQTPRYLIKTRGQQVTLSCSPISGHRSVSWYQQTPGQGLQFLFEYFSETQRNKGNFPGRFSGRQFSNSRSEMNVSTLELGDSALYLCASSSGQGDQETQYFGPGTRLLVL.

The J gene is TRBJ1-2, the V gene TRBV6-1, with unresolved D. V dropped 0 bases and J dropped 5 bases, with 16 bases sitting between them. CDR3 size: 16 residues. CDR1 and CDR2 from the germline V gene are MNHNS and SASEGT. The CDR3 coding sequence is TGTGCCAGCAGTGAAGCCTTGGGCACAGCTGGATATGGCTACACCTTC. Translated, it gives CASSEALGTAGYGYTF.

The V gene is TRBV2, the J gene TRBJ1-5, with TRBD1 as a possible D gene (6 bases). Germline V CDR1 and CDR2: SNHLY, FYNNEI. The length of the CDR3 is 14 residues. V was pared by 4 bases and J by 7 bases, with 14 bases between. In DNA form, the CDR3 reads TGTGCCAGCAGTGTAGGGGGGGCCGAACAGCCCCAGCATTTT. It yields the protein CASSVGGAEQPQHF.

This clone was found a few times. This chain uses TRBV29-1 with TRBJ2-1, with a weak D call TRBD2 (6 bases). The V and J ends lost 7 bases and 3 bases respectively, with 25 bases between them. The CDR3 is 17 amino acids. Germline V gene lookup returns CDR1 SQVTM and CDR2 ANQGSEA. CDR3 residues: CSARGRPSAPSYNEQFF. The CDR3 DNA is TGCAGCGCCCGAGGACGACCTAGCGCCCCCAGCTACAATGAGCAGTTCTTC.

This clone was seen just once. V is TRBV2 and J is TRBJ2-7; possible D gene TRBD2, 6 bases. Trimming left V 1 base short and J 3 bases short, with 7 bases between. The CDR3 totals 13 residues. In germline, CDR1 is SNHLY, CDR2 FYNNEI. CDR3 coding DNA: TGTGCCAGCAGTGAAGGCGGGGTCTACGAGCAGTACTTC. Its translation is CASSEGGVYEQYF. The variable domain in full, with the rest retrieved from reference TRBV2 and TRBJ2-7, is EPEVTQTPSHQVTQMGQEVILRCVPISNHLYFYWYRQILGQKVEFLVSFYNNEISEKSEIFDDQFSVERPDGSNFTLKIRSTKLEDSAMYFCASSEGGVYEQYFGPGTRLTVT.

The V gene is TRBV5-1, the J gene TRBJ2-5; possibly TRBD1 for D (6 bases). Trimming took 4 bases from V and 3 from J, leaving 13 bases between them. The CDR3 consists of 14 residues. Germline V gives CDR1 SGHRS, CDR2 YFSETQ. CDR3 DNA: TGCGCCAGCAGCCTGGGGGCCGTGGAAGAGACCCAGTACTTC. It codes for CASSLGAVEETQYF.

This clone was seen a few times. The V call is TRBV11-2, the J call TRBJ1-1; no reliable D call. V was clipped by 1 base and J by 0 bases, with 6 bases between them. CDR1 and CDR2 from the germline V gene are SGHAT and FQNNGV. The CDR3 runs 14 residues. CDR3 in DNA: TGTGCCAGCAGCTTAGGATCTATGAACACTGAAGCTTTCTTT. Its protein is CASSLGSMNTEAFF.

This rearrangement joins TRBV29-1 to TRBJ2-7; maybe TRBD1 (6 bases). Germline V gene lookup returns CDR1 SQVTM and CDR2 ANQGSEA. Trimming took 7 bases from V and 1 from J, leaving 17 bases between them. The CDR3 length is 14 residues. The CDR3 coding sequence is TGCAGCGCACAAATGACAGGTCGATCCTACGAGCAGTACTTC. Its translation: CSAQMTGRSYEQYF.

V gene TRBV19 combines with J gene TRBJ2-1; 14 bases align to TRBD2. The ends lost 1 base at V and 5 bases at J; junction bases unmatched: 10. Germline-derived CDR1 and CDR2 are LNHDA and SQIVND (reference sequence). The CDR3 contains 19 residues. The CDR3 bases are TGTGCCAGTAGTATAGCCAAGAGGGGACTAGCGGGAGTGGACAATGAGCAGTTCTTC. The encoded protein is CASSIAKRGLAGVDNEQFF.